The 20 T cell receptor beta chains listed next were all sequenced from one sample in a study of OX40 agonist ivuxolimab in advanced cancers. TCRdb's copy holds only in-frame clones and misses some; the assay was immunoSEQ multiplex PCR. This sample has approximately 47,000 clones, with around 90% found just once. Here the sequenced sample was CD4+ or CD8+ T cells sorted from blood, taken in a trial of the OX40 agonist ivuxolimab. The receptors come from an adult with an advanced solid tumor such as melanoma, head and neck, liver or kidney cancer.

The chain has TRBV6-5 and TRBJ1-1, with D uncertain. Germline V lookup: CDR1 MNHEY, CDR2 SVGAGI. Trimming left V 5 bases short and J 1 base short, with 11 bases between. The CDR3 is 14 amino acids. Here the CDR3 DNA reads TGTGCCAGCAGTCCCCGCGGGCCGAACACTGAAGCTTTCTTT. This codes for CASSPRGPNTEAFF.

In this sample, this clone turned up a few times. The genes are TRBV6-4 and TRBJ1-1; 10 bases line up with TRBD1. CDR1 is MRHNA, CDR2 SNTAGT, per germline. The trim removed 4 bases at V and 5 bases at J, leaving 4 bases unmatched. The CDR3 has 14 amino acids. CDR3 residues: CASSVGTGETEAFF. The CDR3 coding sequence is TGTGCCAGCAGTGTGGGGACAGGGGAAACTGAAGCTTTCTTT.

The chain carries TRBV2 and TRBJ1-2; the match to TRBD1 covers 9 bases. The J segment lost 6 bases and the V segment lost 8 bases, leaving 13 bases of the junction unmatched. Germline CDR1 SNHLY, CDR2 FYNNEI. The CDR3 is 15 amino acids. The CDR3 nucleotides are TGTGCCAGCGCGGATCCGGGACAGGGAAAAGATGGCTACACCTTC. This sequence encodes CASADPGQGKDGYTF.

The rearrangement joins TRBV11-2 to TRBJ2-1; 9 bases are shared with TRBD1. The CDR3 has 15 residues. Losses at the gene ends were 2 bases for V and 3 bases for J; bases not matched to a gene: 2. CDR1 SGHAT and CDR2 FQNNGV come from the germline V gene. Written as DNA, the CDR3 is TGTGCCAGCAGCTTAAGACAGGGGGTCTACAATGAGCAGTTCTTC. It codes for CASSLRQGVYNEQFF. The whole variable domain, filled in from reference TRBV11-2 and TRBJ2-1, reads EAGVAQSPRYKIIEKRQSVAFWCNPISGHATLYWYQQILGQGPKLLIQFQNNGVVDDSQLPKDRFSAERLKGVDSTLKIQPAKLEDSAVYLCASSLRQGVYNEQFFGPGTRLTVL.

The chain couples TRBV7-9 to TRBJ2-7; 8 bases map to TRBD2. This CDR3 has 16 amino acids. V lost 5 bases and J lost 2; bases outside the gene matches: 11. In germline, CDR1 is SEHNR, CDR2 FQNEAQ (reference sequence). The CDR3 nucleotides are TGTGCCAGCAGCCCAAAGAGCGGGGGTCAAACCTACGAGCAGTACTTC. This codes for CASSPKSGGQTYEQYF.

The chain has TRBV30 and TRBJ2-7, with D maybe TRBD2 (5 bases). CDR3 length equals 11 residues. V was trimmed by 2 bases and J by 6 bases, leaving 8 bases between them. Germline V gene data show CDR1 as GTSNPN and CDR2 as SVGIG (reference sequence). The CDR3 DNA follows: TGTGCCTGGAGTTTAGGGAGCGAGCAGTACTTC. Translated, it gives CAWSLGSEQYF.

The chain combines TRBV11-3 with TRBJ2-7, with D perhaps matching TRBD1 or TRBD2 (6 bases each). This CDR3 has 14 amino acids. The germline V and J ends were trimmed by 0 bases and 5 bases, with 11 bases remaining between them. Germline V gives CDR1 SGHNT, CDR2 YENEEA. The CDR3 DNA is TGTGCCAGCAGCTTAGATACGGGGGCGGACGAGCAGTACTTC. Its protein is CASSLDTGADEQYF.

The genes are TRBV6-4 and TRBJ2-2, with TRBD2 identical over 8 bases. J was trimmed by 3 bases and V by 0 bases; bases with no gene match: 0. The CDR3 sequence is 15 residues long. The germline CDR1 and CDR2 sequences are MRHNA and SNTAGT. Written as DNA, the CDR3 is TGTGCCAGCAGTGACTCGCGGGGGGACACCGGGGAGCTGTTTTTT. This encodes CASSDSRGDTGELFF.

The CDR3 coding sequence is TGCGCCAGCAGCCACTACACCGGGAGCTCCAAAAACATTCAGTACTTC. Its translation: CASSHYTGSSKNIQYF. This rearrangement joins TRBV4-1 to TRBJ2-4; a weak D match, TRBD2 (6 bases). The CDR3 spans 16 residues. Per the germline V gene, CDR1 is MGHRA and CDR2 is YSYEKL. Trimming left V 3 bases short and J 2 bases short, with 14 bases between.

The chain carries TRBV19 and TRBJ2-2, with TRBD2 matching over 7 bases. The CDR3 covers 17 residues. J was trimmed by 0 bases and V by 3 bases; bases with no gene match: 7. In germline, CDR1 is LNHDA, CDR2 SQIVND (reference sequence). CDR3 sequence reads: CASSMGPSGTNTGELFF. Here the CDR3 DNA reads TGTGCCAGTAGTATGGGACCCAGCGGGACGAACACCGGGGAGCTGTTTTTT.

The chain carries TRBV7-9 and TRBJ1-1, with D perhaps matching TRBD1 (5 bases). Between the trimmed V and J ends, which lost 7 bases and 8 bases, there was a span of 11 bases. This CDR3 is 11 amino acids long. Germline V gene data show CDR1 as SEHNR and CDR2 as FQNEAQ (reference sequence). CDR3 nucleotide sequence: TGTGCCAGCAACCTAGGGGAGGAAGCTTTCTTT. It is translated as CASNLGEEAFF.

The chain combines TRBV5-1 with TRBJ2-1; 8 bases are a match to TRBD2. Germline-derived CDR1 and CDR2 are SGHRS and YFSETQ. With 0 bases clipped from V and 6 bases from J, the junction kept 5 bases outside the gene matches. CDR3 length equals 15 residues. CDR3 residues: CASSLEGGGSNEQFF. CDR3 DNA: TGCGCCAGCAGCTTGGAAGGCGGGGGGAGCAATGAGCAGTTCTTC.

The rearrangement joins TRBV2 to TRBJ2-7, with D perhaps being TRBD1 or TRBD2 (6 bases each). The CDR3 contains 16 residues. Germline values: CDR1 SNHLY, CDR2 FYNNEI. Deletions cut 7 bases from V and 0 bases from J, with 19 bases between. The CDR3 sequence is CASTPRGAESSYEQYF. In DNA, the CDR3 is TGTGCCAGCACCCCGAGGGGGGCTGAGAGCTCCTACGAGCAGTACTTC.

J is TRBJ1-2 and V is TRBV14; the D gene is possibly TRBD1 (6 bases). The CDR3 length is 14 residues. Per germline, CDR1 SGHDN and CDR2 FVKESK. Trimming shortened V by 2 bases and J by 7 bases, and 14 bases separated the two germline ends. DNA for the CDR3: TGTGCCAGCAGCCAAATACCAGGGGCAGGTGGCTACACCTTC. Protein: CASSQIPGAGGYTF.

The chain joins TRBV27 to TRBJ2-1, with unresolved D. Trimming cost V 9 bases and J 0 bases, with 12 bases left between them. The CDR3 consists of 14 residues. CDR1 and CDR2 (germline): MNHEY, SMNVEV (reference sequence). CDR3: CASRLASSYNEQFF. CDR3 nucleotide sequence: TGTGCCAGTAGACTGGCTAGCTCCTACAATGAGCAGTTCTTC.

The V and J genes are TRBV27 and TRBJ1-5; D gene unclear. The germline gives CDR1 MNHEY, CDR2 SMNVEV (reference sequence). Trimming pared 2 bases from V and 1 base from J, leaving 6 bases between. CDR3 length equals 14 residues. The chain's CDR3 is CASSLSDSNQPQHF. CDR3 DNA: TGTGCCAGCAGTTTAAGTGACAGCAATCAGCCCCAGCATTTT.

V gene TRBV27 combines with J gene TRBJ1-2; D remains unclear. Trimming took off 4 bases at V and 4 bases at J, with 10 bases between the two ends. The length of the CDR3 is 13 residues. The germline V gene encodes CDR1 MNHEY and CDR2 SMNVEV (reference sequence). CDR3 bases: TGTGCCAGCAGTTCTGGGGTGGGCTATGGCTACACCTTC. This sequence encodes CASSSGVGYGYTF.

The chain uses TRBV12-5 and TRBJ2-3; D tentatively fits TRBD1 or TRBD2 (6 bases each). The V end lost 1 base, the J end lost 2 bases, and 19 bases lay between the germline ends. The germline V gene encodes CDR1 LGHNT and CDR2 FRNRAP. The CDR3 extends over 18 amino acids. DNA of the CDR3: TGTGCTAGTGGTTTGGGACGGAGGGACATCCAATTCACAGATACGCAGTATTTT. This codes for CASGLGRRDIQFTDTQYF.

CDR3 sequence reads: CASSPWTGERSTEAFF. Here the CDR3 DNA reads TGTGCCAGCAGCCCCTGGACAGGAGAAAGAAGCACTGAAGCTTTCTTT. The V call is TRBV13, the J call TRBJ1-1, with TRBD1 matching 7 bases. The CDR3 is 16 amino acids. The V and J ends lost 5 bases and 4 bases, in that order; junction bases with no gene match: 13. CDR1 PRHDT and CDR2 FYEKMQ come from the germline V gene (reference sequence).

In nucleotides, the CDR3 is TGTGCCAGCAGCTTAACCGGGACATATTCTGAAGAGACCCAGTACTTC. It specifies CASSLTGTYSEETQYF. V gene TRBV11-3 combines with J gene TRBJ2-5; D is perhaps TRBD1 (6 bases). Trimming cost V 2 bases and J 3 bases, with 16 bases left between them. The CDR3 is 16 amino acids. From germline, CDR1 is SGHNT and CDR2 YENEEA.